This T cell receptor (beta chain) was sequenced during a study of shared clonotypes between healthy human individuals. General study results and limits: A generally larger estimated richness was seen in naive subsets than in memory subsets.

A CD45RA-negative memory subset and a CD45RA+ naive subset were separated from the CD4+ cells. Produced via immunoSEQ multiplex PCR; TCRdb's table is partial and in-frame only. The profile covers about 980,000 clones, with 76% appearing a single time and approximately 1.5% taken by the ten largest. V was clipped by 4 bases and J by 2 bases, with 16 bases between them. The CDR3 runs 16 residues. In germline, CDR1 is SGHRS, CDR2 YFSETQ. As regards this clone: Its antigen is not known.

The rearrangement joins TRBV5-1 to TRBJ2-1; D may correspond to TRBD1 or TRBD2 (5 bases each). Sequenced: memory CD4+ T cells sorted from blood. The subset denotes: CD45RA-negative fraction. This receptor was taken from a man aged 18 to 35 in good health. CDR3 sequence reads: CASSPGTQEPYNEQFF. The CDR3 nucleotides are TGCGCCAGCAGCCCCGGGACCCAGGAACCCTACAATGAGCAGTTCTTC.